Shown below are 26 T cell receptor beta chains from a single sample sequenced in a study of beta chain features in type 1 diabetes. As every portion of the isolated RNA was reverse transcribed, the sequencing read expressed TCRB transcripts. Libraries were prepared by immunoSEQ multiplex PCR; TCRdb keeps only in-frame clonotypes and omits some of them. The sample lists approximately 37,000 clones, about 64% occurring once. Source material: Tregs from blood. These receptors came from a woman under 40 in good health.

This chain joins TRBV10-3 and TRBJ2-7; D may be TRBD1 (5 bases). This CDR3 has 13 amino acids. Germline V gene lookup returns CDR1 ENHRY and CDR2 SYGVKD. Trimming cost V 11 bases and J 2 bases, with 16 bases left between them. CDR3 bases: TGTGCCTCCTCTGGGGCGAGTACCTACGAGCAGTACTTC. Its protein product is CASSGASTYEQYF.

This chain uses TRBV30 with TRBJ2-7; the match to TRBD1 covers 10 bases. This CDR3 contains 14 residues. Looked up from germline, CDR1 is GTSNPN and CDR2 is SVGIG (reference sequence). Germline trimming cut 3 bases from V and 9 bases from J; bases unmatched to any gene: 11. The CDR3 bases are TGTGCCTGGAGAGGCCCCGGGACAGGGGTTGTGCAGTACTTC. Encoded protein: CAWRGPGTGVVQYF.

This chain links TRBV11-1 with TRBJ2-7, with 8 bases lining up with TRBD1. The CDR3 runs to 13 residues. Trimming at V came to 5 bases and at J to 8 bases, leaving 8 bases not matched to a gene. Germline loops: CDR1 SGHAT, CDR2 FQDESV (reference sequence). In DNA, the CDR3 is TGTGCCAGCAGCCCAGGGGGCAGGGTGCAGCAGTACTTC. It encodes CASSPGGRVQQYF.

The chain joins TRBV28 to TRBJ2-5, with TRBD2 matching over 7 bases. CDR3 length equals 14 residues. CDR1 and CDR2 (germline): MDHEN, SYDVKM. Losses at the gene ends were 4 bases for V and 5 bases for J; bases not matched to a gene: 7. As DNA, the CDR3 is TGTGCCAGCAGTTCGAGGGAGGGAGGGGAGACCCAGTACTTC. Protein product: CASSSREGGETQYF.

This clone has just a few counts. The rearrangement uses TRBV5-1 and TRBJ2-1; the D gene is possibly TRBD2 (5 bases). The V end was cut by 1 base, the J end by 6 bases, with 14 bases between. This CDR3 is 15 amino acids long. Germline V gene lookup returns CDR1 SGHRS and CDR2 YFSETQ. This chain's CDR3 is CASSLIGGEGNEQFF. The CDR3 DNA sequence: TGCGCCAGCAGCTTGATTGGCGGAGAGGGCAATGAGCAGTTCTTC.

The V call is TRBV27, the J call TRBJ2-1; 7 bases align to TRBD1. The junction had 14 bases not matched to a gene; V was cut back by 6 bases and J by 9 bases. From germline, CDR1 is MNHEY and CDR2 SMNVEV (reference sequence). The CDR3 spans 15 residues. The CDR3 protein is CASRLMGQPKGEQFF. CDR3 bases: TGTGCCAGCAGGTTAATGGGACAGCCTAAGGGTGAGCAGTTCTTC.

This clone was found a few times. V and J are TRBV28 and TRBJ2-1; no clear D. This CDR3 has 16 residues. V was cut by 2 bases and J by 3 bases, with 14 bases left in between. Germline V CDR1 and CDR2: MDHEN, SYDVKM. The DNA for the CDR3 is TGTGCCAGCAGTTTAGGTGGGCCCTCCCTCTACAATGAGCAGTTCTTC. Protein sequence: CASSLGGPSLYNEQFF.

This sequence joins TRBV14 and TRBJ2-3, with D unresolved. The CDR3 is 16 amino acids. Germline loops: CDR1 SGHDN, CDR2 FVKESK. Deletions cut 1 base from V and 0 bases from J, with 11 bases between. CDR3 residues: CASSQGSRYSTDTQYF. CDR3 sequence (DNA): TGTGCCAGCAGCCAAGGATCGCGGTATAGCACAGATACGCAGTATTTT.

V is TRBV5-1 and J is TRBJ2-7, with TRBD1 matching 9 bases. Germline-derived CDR1 and CDR2 are SGHRS and YFSETQ. The CDR3 covers 16 residues. V was clipped by 3 bases and J by 3 bases; unmatched bases: 10. Here the CDR3 DNA reads TGCGCCAGCAGCTCCGAAATGGGACAGGGTCACTACGAGCAGTACTTC. Residues: CASSSEMGQGHYEQYF.

The CDR3 region is CASSPWTGQMNTEAFF. CDR3 nucleotides: TGTGCCAGCAGCCCCTGGACTGGACAGATGAACACTGAAGCTTTCTTT. The chain is built from TRBV4-2 and TRBJ1-1, with D possibly matching TRBD1 (6 bases). CDR1 and CDR2 (germline): LGHNA, YNFKEQ. The CDR3 spans 16 residues. Trimming stripped 4 bases from V and 0 bases from J, with 15 bases between.

The genes are TRBV5-1 and TRBJ1-4, with TRBD1 identical over 8 bases. Per the germline V gene, CDR1 is SGHRS and CDR2 is YFSETQ. CDR3 length: 15 amino acids. V shed 0 bases, J shed 7 bases, and the junction held 5 bases outside the gene matches. CDR3 loop: CASSLAAGGSEKLFF. The CDR3 bases are TGCGCCAGCAGCTTGGCCGCAGGGGGCTCTGAAAAACTGTTTTTT. The variable domain in full, with the rest retrieved from reference TRBV5-1 and TRBJ1-4, is KAGVTQTPRYLIKTRGQQVTLSCSPISGHRSVSWYQQTPGQGLQFLFEYFSETQRNKGNFPGRFSGRQFSNSRSEMNVSTLELGDSALYLCASSLAAGGSEKLFFGSGTQLSVL.

Only a few counts were recorded for this clone. The genes are TRBV6-1 and TRBJ2-7; D remains unclear. The germline V and J ends were trimmed by 3 bases and 6 bases, with 6 bases remaining between them. CDR1 is MNHNS, CDR2 SASEGT, per germline. CDR3 length: 11 residues. The CDR3 loop reads CASSDFSEQYF. CDR3 in DNA: TGTGCCAGCAGTGACTTCAGCGAGCAGTACTTC.

The chain is built from TRBV6-6 and TRBJ2-1, with a tentative D call TRBD2 (7 bases). Trimming stripped 1 base from V and 5 bases from J, with 12 bases between. The CDR3 runs 15 residues. Germline V CDR1 and CDR2: MNHNY, SVGAGI (reference sequence). The CDR3 coding sequence is TGTGCCAGCAGTTACTTAAGGGGGGGGAACAATGAGCAGTTCTTC. Translating gives CASSYLRGGNNEQFF.

J is TRBJ1-1 and V is TRBV18; no clear D gene. V was cut by 1 base and J by 4 bases, with 19 bases left in between. There are 17 residues in the CDR3. Germline-derived CDR1 and CDR2 are KGHSH and LQKENI. The chain's CDR3 is CASSPHGAGPMGTEAFF. Written as DNA, the CDR3 is TGTGCCAGCTCACCACATGGCGCAGGTCCTATGGGCACTGAAGCTTTCTTT.

The chain combines TRBV9 with TRBJ1-1; 8 nucleotides match TRBD1. CDR1 SGDLS and CDR2 YYNGEE come from the germline V gene. The length of the CDR3 is 12 residues. V was clipped by 3 bases and J by 11 bases; unmatched bases: 6. The CDR3 loop is CASSGLGQVAFF. The CDR3 bases are TGTGCCAGCAGCGGACTGGGACAGGTGGCTTTCTTT.

The gene calls are TRBV28 and TRBJ1-2; D unresolved. Per the germline V gene, CDR1 is MDHEN and CDR2 is SYDVKM. The ends were cut back, 6 bases at V and 2 bases at J, with 13 bases in the middle. This CDR3 comprises 14 residues. In DNA, the CDR3 is TGTGCCAGCAGCCCATTCGGCAGGAACTATGGCTACACCTTC. This encodes CASSPFGRNYGYTF.

This chain links TRBV30 with TRBJ2-7; the match to TRBD2 covers 8 bases. Per the germline V gene, CDR1 is GTSNPN and CDR2 is SVGIG (reference sequence). V was clipped by 2 bases and J by 2 bases; unmatched bases: 17. The CDR3 is 18 amino acids. CDR3 amino acids: CAWSPSRGPAGVPYEQYF. The CDR3, as DNA: TGTGCCTGGAGTCCCTCCAGGGGACCAGCGGGAGTCCCCTACGAGCAGTACTTC.

V gene TRBV6-6 combines with J gene TRBJ2-3; 10 bases agree with TRBD2. CDR1 is MNHNY and CDR2 is SVGAGI in the germline V gene (reference sequence). The ends lost 5 bases at V and 5 bases at J; junction bases unmatched: 4. The length of the CDR3 is 14 residues. This CDR3 is CASSTIAGGDTQYF. In DNA, the CDR3 is TGTGCCAGCAGTACGATAGCGGGAGGAGATACGCAGTATTTT.

By frequency in the sample, this clone is medium-sized. The chain joins TRBV18 to TRBJ2-7, with 10 bases matching TRBD2. The germline CDR1 and CDR2 sequences are KGHSH and LQKENI. The J segment lost 6 bases and the V segment lost 0 bases, leaving 8 bases of the junction unmatched. The CDR3 is 16 amino acids. The CDR3 here is CASSPPASGGLGEQYF. CDR3 bases: TGTGCCAGCTCACCACCGGCTAGCGGGGGCCTAGGCGAGCAGTACTTC.

The V and J genes are TRBV25-1 and TRBJ2-2; perhaps TRBD2 as D (6 bases). Trimming shortened V by 4 bases and J by 2 bases, and 11 bases separated the two germline ends. Germline V gives CDR1 MGHDK, CDR2 SYGVNS. The CDR3 sequence is 15 residues long. CDR3: CASSVEGTNTGELFF. The CDR3 coding sequence is TGTGCCAGCAGTGTGGAGGGCACTAACACCGGGGAGCTGTTTTTT.

The rearrangement uses TRBV18 and TRBJ2-3; 10 positions agree with TRBD2. CDR1 is KGHSH and CDR2 is LQKENI in the germline V gene. The V gene end was trimmed by 6 bases and the J gene end by 0 bases; junction bases not matched to a gene: 6. CDR3 length equals 16 residues. In DNA, the CDR3 is TGTGCCAGCTCTCTTTTAGCGGGAGGAAGCACAGATACGCAGTATTTT. This sequence encodes CASSLLAGGSTDTQYF.

J is TRBJ2-5 and V is TRBV28, with 11 bases fitting TRBD2. With V trimmed by 6 bases and J by 2 bases, 11 bases remained unmatched. Per germline, CDR1 MDHEN and CDR2 SYDVKM. The CDR3 consists of 17 residues. The CDR3 is CASRLRGVAGGQETQYF. As DNA, the CDR3 is TGTGCCAGCAGACTCCGGGGGGTAGCGGGAGGGCAAGAGACCCAGTACTTC.

This chain connects TRBV29-1 to TRBJ2-5; possibly TRBD2 for D (5 bases). Germline CDR1 is SQVTM and CDR2 is ANQGSEA. The CDR3 covers 13 residues. V lost 8 bases, J lost 2 bases, and 15 bases lay in between. CDR3 DNA: TGCAGCCTATCGGGATTTCGACAAGAGACCCAGTACTTC. It is translated as CSLSGFRQETQYF.

The chain links TRBV4-1 to TRBJ2-7; possibly TRBD2 for D (7 bases). Trimming took off 1 base at V and 0 bases at J, with 10 bases between the two ends. The CDR3 totals 15 residues. Germline V CDR1 and CDR2: MGHRA, YSYEKL. CDR3 residues: CASSQVGGGSYEQYF. CDR3 DNA: TGCGCCAGCAGCCAAGTGGGAGGGGGCTCCTACGAGCAGTACTTC.

This clone has only a few counts. The chain couples TRBV7-2 to TRBJ2-3; D possibly corresponds to TRBD1 (5 bases). CDR3 length equals 12 residues. V dropped 4 bases and J dropped 5 bases, with 7 bases sitting between them. Looked up from germline, CDR1 is SGHTA and CDR2 is FQGNSA. In DNA, the CDR3 is TGTGCCAGCAGCTCTCAGGGAGATACGCAGTATTTT. As protein: CASSSQGDTQYF.

The chain couples TRBV10-3 to TRBJ2-3; 8 bases map to TRBD2. This CDR3 has 15 residues. Trimming took 5 bases from V and 1 from J; bases not matched to a gene: 5. Germline assignment: CDR1 ENHRY and CDR2 SYGVKD. Here the CDR3 DNA reads TGTGCCATCAGTTCCAGCGGGAGTGGCACAGATACGCAGTATTTT. Amino acids: CAISSSGSGTDTQYF.